This T cell receptor (beta chain) stems from a study of blood T cell repertoires in COVID-19. Overall study context: There were acute and convalescent COVID-19 samples, and they came from the United States, Italy and Spain. Sources were T cells, B-cell-depleted T cells, or PBMCs; the material itself was cDNA or gDNA.

The authors' processing: Reference gene primer amplification gave nucleated cell count estimates. The method was immunoSEQ multiplex PCR; TCRdb's version includes in-frame clones alone and lacks a portion of them. V, J and clone size were drawn from that table, and D and trimming were deduced from the DNA. The sample has 300,000 to 400,000 clones, around nine tenths seen once. The CDR3 is made up of 14 amino acids. The germline gives CDR1 SGHTA, CDR2 FQGNSA. The V and J ends lost 3 bases and 1 base, in that order; junction bases with no gene match: 2. Cohorts were assigned according to the clinical history that participants reported.

Sequencing was performed on PBMCs or T cells enriched from blood (not recorded which). The chain carries TRBV7-2 and TRBJ2-7; 8 positions match TRBD1. This TCR was recovered from a man aged 60 to 69 who had recovered from COVID-19. DNA for the CDR3: TGTGCCAGCAGCTTCGACAGGGGTTCCTACGAGCAGTACTTC. Translated: CASSFDRGSYEQYF.